Below, one T cell receptor (beta chain) is given with its context. Its antigen is not identified. The data are from a study of shared clonotypes between healthy human individuals. Study results and caveats: Naive subsets typically showed greater estimated richness than memory subsets.

Libraries were prepared by immunoSEQ multiplex PCR; TCRdb keeps only in-frame clonotypes and omits some of them. This table holds about 2.1 million clones, roughly 93% found once. CDR3 length: 14 residues. In germline, CDR1 is SGHTA, CDR2 FQGNSA. V was trimmed by 4 bases and J by 6 bases, leaving 16 bases between them. Terminally differentiated effector memory CD45RA+ cells were left out of the naive CD8 fraction, which was CD45RO-negative and positively selected for CCR7. Sequenced input: naive CD8+ T cells from PBMCs. J is TRBJ2-7 and V is TRBV7-2; D could derive from TRBD1 or TRBD2 (5 bases each). This TCR derives from a man aged 18 to 29 in good health. Some clones in this sample may be carry-over from other donors' samples. The CDR3, as DNA: TGTGCCAGCAGCTGGGACCGAGCTCCCCGCGAGCAGTACTTC. This gives the protein CASSWDRAPREQYF.